This paragraph reports one T cell receptor (beta chain). Between the trimmed V and J ends, which lost 7 bases and 3 bases, there was a span of 10 bases. CDR1 and CDR2 (germline): SGHRS, YFSETQ. CDR3 length: 12 amino acids. Since all of the isolated RNA was reverse transcribed, expressed TCRB transcripts were what got sequenced. Clones were read by immunoSEQ multiplex PCR, and TCRdb kept only the in-frame ones, dropping some. The sample shows 130,000 to 150,000 clones, 7% to 10% of them seen only once. The data belong to a study of beta chain features in type 1 diabetes. The source is a man younger than 35 in good health. This chain uses TRBV5-1 with TRBJ2-5; no reliable D call. Sequenced: central memory CD4+ T cells from blood. CDR3 loop: CASRHSEETQYF. In nucleotides, the CDR3 is TGCGCCAGCCGGCACAGTGAAGAGACCCAGTACTTC.